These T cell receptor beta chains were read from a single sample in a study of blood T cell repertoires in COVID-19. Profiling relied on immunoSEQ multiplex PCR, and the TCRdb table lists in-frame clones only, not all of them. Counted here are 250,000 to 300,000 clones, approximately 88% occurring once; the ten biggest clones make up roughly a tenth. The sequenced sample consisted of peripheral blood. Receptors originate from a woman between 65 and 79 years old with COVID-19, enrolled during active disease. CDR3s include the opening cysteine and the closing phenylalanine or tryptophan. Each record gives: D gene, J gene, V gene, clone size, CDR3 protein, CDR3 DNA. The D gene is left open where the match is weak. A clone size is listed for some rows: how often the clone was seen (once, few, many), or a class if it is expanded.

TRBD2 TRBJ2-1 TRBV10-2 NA CASSGPTSGRDNEQFF TGCGCCAGCAGTGGACCAACTAGCGGGAGGGATAATGAGCAGTTCTTC
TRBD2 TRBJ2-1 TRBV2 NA CASRRITSGSYNEQFF TGTGCCAGCAGGCGCATCACTAGCGGGAGTTACAATGAGCAGTTCTTC
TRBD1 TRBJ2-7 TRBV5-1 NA CASSAGGLGREQYF TGCGCCAGCAGCGCAGGGGGCCTCGGACGCGAGCAGTACTTC
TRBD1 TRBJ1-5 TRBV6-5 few CASSYDRAGNQPQHF TGTGCCAGCAGTTACGACAGGGCGGGCAATCAGCCCCAGCATTTT
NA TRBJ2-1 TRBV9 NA CASSPTGYNEQFF TGTGCCAGCAGCCCCACGGGTTACAATGAGCAGTTCTTC
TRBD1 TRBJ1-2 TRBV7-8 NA CASSLNTRGPQGYTF TGTGCCAGCAGCTTGAACACCAGGGGGCCGCAGGGCTACACCTTC
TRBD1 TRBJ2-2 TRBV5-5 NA CASSLQGARTGELFF TGTGCCAGCAGCCTGCAGGGGGCGCGCACCGGGGAGCTGTTTTTT
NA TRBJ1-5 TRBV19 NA CASSNLGAISNQPQHF TGTGCCAGTAGTAACCTCGGAGCAATTAGCAATCAGCCCCAGCATTTT
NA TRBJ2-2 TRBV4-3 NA CASSQDTASRTGELFF TGCGCCAGCAGCCAAGATACGGCTAGCCGGACCGGGGAGCTGTTTTTT
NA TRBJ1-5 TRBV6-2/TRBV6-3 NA CASSYRAGVQPQHF TGTGCCAGCAGTTACAGGGCAGGGGTTCAGCCCCAGCATTTT
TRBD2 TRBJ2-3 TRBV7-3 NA CASSFRSGGTDTQYF TGTGCCAGCAGCTTTCGTAGCGGGGGCACAGATACGCAGTATTTT
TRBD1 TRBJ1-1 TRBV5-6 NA CASLTPRTGNTEAFF TGTGCCAGCCTTACCCCCCGGACAGGGAACACTGAAGCTTTCTTT
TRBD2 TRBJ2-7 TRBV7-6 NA CASSSRGGPSVDSYEQYF TGTGCCAGCAGCTCCCGGGGGGGACCTAGCGTCGACTCCTACGAGCAGTACTTC
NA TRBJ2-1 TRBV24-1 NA CATSGRDSRVVNEQFF TGTGCCACCAGTGGTCGGGACTCCCGAGTGGTTAATGAGCAGTTCTTC
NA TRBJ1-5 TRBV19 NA CASSITGKGNQPQHF TGTGCCAGTAGTATAACAGGGAAGGGCAATCAGCCCCAGCATTTT
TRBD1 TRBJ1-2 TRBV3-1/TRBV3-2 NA CASSQDDRDYGYTF TGTGCCAGCAGCCAAGATGACAGGGACTATGGCTACACCTTC
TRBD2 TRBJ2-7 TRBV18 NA CASSQTSGGSYEQYF TGTGCCAGCTCACAAACTAGCGGGGGCTCCTACGAGCAGTACTTC
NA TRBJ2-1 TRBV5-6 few CASSHRTAANYNEQFF TGTGCCAGCAGCCACCGTACCGCCGCTAACTACAATGAGCAGTTCTTC
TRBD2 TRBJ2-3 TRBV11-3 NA CASSRLAGELTGPSTDTQYF TGTGCCAGCAGCCGGCTAGCGGGAGAGCTCACGGGACCTAGCACAGATACGCAGTATTTT
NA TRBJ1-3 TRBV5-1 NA CASSWSSGNTIYF TGCGCCAGCAGCTGGAGCTCTGGAAACACCATATATTTT
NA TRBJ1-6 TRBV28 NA CASSLWAGNENSPLHF TGTGCCAGCAGTTTATGGGCAGGGAATGAGAATTCACCCCTCCACTTT
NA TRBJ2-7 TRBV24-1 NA CATSDLVQGGDEQYF TGTGCCACCAGTGATTTGGTCCAGGGCGGTGACGAGCAGTACTTC
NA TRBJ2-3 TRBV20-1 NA CSASFTDSGTYGPDTQYF TGCAGTGCTAGTTTTACGGACAGCGGGACTTATGGGCCAGATACGCAGTATTTT
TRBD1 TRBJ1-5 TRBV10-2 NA CASSEKRTGGPRSNQPQHF TGCGCCAGCAGTGAGAAAAGGACAGGGGGCCCGAGGAGCAATCAGCCCCAGCATTTT
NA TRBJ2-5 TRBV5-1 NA CASSLQETQYF TGCGCCAGCAGCCTTCAAGAGACCCAGTACTTC
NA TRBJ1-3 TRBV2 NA CASSVRGAYSGNTIYF TGTGCCAGCAGTGTACGGGGGGCCTACTCTGGAAACACCATATATTTT
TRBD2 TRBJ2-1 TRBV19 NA CASSWQVSSGRGLGLNEQFF TGTGCCAGTAGTTGGCAGGTCAGTTCAGGGCGGGGACTAGGTCTCAATGAGCAGTTCTTC
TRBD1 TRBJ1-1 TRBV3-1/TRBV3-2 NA CASSRQGVTEAFF TGTGCCAGCAGTCGACAGGGCGTAACTGAAGCTTTCTTT
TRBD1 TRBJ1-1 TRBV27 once CASPGTGIIGAFF TGTGCCAGCCCTGGGACAGGGATTATCGGAGCTTTCTTT
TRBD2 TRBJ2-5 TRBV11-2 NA CASSLVVRAGGAKTQYF TGTGCCAGCAGCTTAGTAGTTCGGGCGGGAGGGGCGAAGACCCAGTACTTC
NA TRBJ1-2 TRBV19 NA CASTPGGTNYGYTF TGTGCCAGTACCCCGGGAGGGACAAACTATGGCTACACCTTC
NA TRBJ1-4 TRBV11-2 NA CASRMGRAGEKLFF TGTGCCAGCCGAATGGGCAGGGCTGGAGAAAAACTGTTTTTT
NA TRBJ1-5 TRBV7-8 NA CASSLVPQGGNQPQHF TGTGCCAGCAGCTTAGTGCCACAGGGTGGCAATCAGCCCCAGCATTTT
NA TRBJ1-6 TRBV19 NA CASSKGTGSWNSPLHF TGTGCCAGTAGTAAGGGCACGGGGTCTTGGAATTCACCCCTCCACTTT
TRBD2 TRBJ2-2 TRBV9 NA CASSVALSGRADGELFF TGTGCCAGCAGCGTAGCTCTAAGCGGGAGGGCCGACGGGGAGCTGTTTTTT
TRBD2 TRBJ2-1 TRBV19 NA CASSINPPWLSGRGNEQFF TGTGCCAGTAGTATAAATCCCCCTTGGCTTAGCGGGAGGGGTAATGAGCAGTTCTTC
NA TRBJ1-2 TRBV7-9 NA CASSIQGYYGYTF TGTGCCAGCAGCATACAGGGATACTATGGCTACACCTTC
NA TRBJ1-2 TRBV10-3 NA CAISEMEGGRKYGYTF TGTGCCATCAGTGAGATGGAGGGCGGGCGGAAGTATGGCTACACCTTC
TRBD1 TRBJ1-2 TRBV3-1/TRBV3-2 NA CASSQDRGNYGYTF TGTGCCAGCAGCCAAGACAGGGGGAACTATGGCTACACCTTC